One T cell receptor (beta chain) is described in this entry. Sequencing was performed with immunoSEQ multiplex PCR; in TCRdb, only in-frame clones are kept and a portion is missing. Among roughly 62,000 clones listed, around 90% were seen once. Trimming took 2 bases from V and 12 from J, leaving 14 bases between them. The length of the CDR3 is 12 residues. Germline V lookup: CDR1 SQVTM, CDR2 ANQGSEA. The data were obtained in a study of cytomegalovirus exposure and HLA in healthy donors. Study background: The platform used for the 120 or so validation repertoires matched that of the approximately 670 first-cohort repertoires, a later analysis reported.

The V call is TRBV29-1, the J call TRBJ2-1; D perhaps matches TRBD1 (6 bases). The material sequenced was PBMCs. The clonotype comes from a young woman in good health and CMV-seronegative. CDR3: CSVEQGSAMQFF. The CDR3 DNA is TGCAGCGTTGAACAGGGGTCGGCAATGCAGTTCTTC.